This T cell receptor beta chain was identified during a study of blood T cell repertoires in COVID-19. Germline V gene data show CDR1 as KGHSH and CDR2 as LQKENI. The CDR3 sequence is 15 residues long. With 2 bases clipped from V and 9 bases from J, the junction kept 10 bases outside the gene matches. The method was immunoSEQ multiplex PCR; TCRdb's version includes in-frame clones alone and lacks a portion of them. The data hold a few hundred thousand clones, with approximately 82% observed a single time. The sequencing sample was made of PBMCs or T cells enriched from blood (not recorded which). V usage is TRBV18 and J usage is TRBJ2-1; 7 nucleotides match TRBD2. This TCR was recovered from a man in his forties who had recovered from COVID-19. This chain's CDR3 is CASSPLGTTVGEQFF. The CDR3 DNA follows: TGTGCCAGCTCACCATTGGGGACTACGGTCGGTGAGCAGTTCTTC. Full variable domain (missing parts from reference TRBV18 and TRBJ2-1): NAGVMQNPRHLVRRRGQEARLRCSPMKGHSHVYWYRQLPEEGLKFMVYLQKENIIDESGMPKERFSAEFPKEGPSILRIQQVVRGDSAAYFCASSPLGTTVGEQFFGPGTRLTVL.